This T cell receptor (beta chain) was found in a study of blood T cell repertoires in COVID-19. This clone has just one count. Original analysis: Estimated nucleated cell counts came from reference gene primer amplification. Some clones are missing from TCRdb's copy, which holds only in-frame ones; the method was immunoSEQ multiplex PCR. The D gene and trimming were derived from the DNA, and the V and J assignments and clone size from that table. The sample contains about 260,000 clones, about 91% of which appear only once. Residents of 24 US areas, aged roughly 18 to 95 years, made up the participants. The TCR was taken from a woman in her 40s with acute COVID-19. The sample comprised PBMCs or T cells enriched from blood (not recorded which).

CDR3 loop: CATTDRGETQYF. CDR3 in DNA: TGTGCCACAACCGACAGGGGGGAGACCCAGTACTTC. V usage is TRBV24-1 and J usage is TRBJ2-5; 9 nucleotides match TRBD1. V lost 10 bases and J lost 5; bases outside the gene matches: 4. The CDR3 consists of 12 residues. Germline loops: CDR1 KGHDR, CDR2 SFDVKD.